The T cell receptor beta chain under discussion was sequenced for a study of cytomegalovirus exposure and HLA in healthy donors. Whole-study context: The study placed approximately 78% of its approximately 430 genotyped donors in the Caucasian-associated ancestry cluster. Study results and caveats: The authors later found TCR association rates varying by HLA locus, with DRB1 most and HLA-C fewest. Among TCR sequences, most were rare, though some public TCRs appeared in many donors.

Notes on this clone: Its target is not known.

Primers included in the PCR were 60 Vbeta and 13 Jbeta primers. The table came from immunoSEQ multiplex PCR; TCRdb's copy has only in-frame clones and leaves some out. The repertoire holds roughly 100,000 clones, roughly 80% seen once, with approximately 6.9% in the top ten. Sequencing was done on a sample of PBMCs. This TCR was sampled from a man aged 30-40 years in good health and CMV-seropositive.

CDR3 protein: CACLNKGAGNGETQYF. The DNA of the CDR3 is TGTGCCTGTCTCAACAAGGGGGCAGGGAATGGAGAGACCCAGTACTTC. The chain joins TRBV30 to TRBJ2-5; 7 positions match TRBD1. Germline V CDR1 and CDR2: GTSNPN, SVGIG (reference sequence). With 6 bases clipped from V and 4 bases from J, the junction kept 17 bases outside the gene matches. CDR3 length equals 16 residues.